Below, 13 T cell receptor beta chains from the same sample are listed, as sequenced in a study of T-cell reconstitution after alpha-beta-depleted transplantation in children. Unique molecular identifiers were incorporated during preparation of the TCRbeta library. A single record per CDR3 protein comes from TCRdb applying MiXCR to the PCR reads. The repertoire consists of 450,000 to 700,000 distinct CDR3 sequences, with over 20% occurring once and the leading ten covering less than 40%. The specimen was PBMCs, collected before TCRalphabeta/CD19-depleted stem cell transplant. Receptors were obtained from a boy under two years old with Wiskott-Aldrich syndrome, due to receive a stem cell transplant.

The V call is TRBV5-1, the J call TRBJ2-5; D is undetermined. Germline V gene sequence: CDR1 SGHRS, CDR2 YFSETQ. The V gene lost 6 bases and the J gene lost 2 bases, with 14 bases spanning the gap. The CDR3 extends over 14 amino acids. The CDR3 DNA sequence: TGCGCCAGCAACGACCAGTGGCAGCAAGAGACCCAGTACTTC. It yields the protein CASNDQWQQETQYF.

J is TRBJ2-1 and V is TRBV28, with D hard to call. The CDR3 sequence is 14 residues long. Looked up from germline, CDR1 is MDHEN and CDR2 is SYDVKM. V was cut by 3 bases and J by 1 base, with 7 bases left in between. CDR3 sequence reads: CASSFRQSYNEQFF. The CDR3 nucleotides read TGTGCCAGCAGTTTCAGACAATCCTACAATGAGCAGTTCTTC. Together with reference TRBV28 and TRBJ2-1, the CDR3 gives the full variable domain: DVKVTQSSRYLVKRTGEKVFLECVQDMDHENMFWYRQDPGLGLRLIYFSYDVKMKEKGDIPEGYSVSREKKERFSLILESASTNQTSMYLCASSFRQSYNEQFFGPGTRLTVL.

The chain joins TRBV9 to TRBJ2-1; 10 bases match TRBD1. Trimming at V came to 3 bases and at J to 3 bases, leaving 3 bases not matched to a gene. Germline-derived CDR1 and CDR2 are SGDLS and YYNGEE. The CDR3 is 15 amino acids. CDR3 loop: CASSAGQGIYNEQFF. The CDR3 DNA sequence: TGTGCCAGCAGCGCGGGACAGGGGATCTACAATGAGCAGTTCTTC.

In its sample, this clonotype was seen a few times. This sequence joins TRBV7-2 and TRBJ2-7; D is unclear. This CDR3 comprises 15 residues. V was trimmed by 1 base and J by 3 bases, leaving 13 bases between them. Per the germline V gene, CDR1 is SGHTA and CDR2 is FQGNSA. The CDR3 DNA reads as TGTGCCAGCAGCTTAGGCCCAGTTAGGCGCTACGAGCAGTACTTC. Protein sequence: CASSLGPVRRYEQYF.

The chain has TRBV3-1 and TRBJ2-3; 9 bases are shared with TRBD2. The germline CDR1 and CDR2 sequences are LGHDT and YNNKEL (reference sequence). V shed 4 bases, J shed 0 bases, and the junction held 5 bases outside the gene matches. This CDR3 region has 16 residues. The CDR3 is CASSPWTSESTDTQYF. The CDR3, as DNA: TGTGCCAGCAGCCCTTGGACTAGCGAAAGCACAGATACGCAGTATTTT.

The chain is built from TRBV11-1 and TRBJ1-3; 7 nucleotides agree with TRBD1. Germline assignment: CDR1 SGHAT and CDR2 FQDESV (reference sequence). There are 14 residues in the CDR3. The J segment lost 2 bases and the V segment lost 8 bases, leaving 6 bases of the junction unmatched. CDR3 coding DNA: TGTGCCAGCGGCGTGACAGGGCCTGGAAACACCATATATTTT. Its translation is CASGVTGPGNTIYF.

The CDR3: CASSLGTHFLSGNTIYF. The CDR3 nucleotides read TGTGCCAGCAGCCTCGGGACGCATTTTCTCTCTGGAAACACCATATATTTT. This sequence joins TRBV11-2 and TRBJ1-3, with D tentatively TRBD1 (5 bases). Germline CDR1 reads SGHAT; CDR2 reads FQNNGV. Trimming shortened V by 5 bases and J by 0 bases, and 17 bases separated the two germline ends. CDR3 length: 17 residues.

This clonotype is a singleton in its sample. V and J are TRBV10-3 and TRBJ2-1; 13 bases map to TRBD2. Germline V gene sequence: CDR1 ENHRY, CDR2 SYGVKD. V shed 5 bases and J 7 bases; nucleotides not matched to a gene: 14. This CDR3 is 18 amino acids long. The CDR3: CAISLTGTSGTAGNEQFF. The CDR3 DNA is TGTGCCATCAGTCTAACCGGGACTAGCGGGACCGCGGGGAATGAGCAGTTCTTC.

This clonotype was counted only a few times. The chain recombines TRBV27 with TRBJ2-7, with 8 positions matching TRBD2. The ends lost 8 bases at V and 2 bases at J; junction bases unmatched: 5. Looked up from germline, CDR1 is MNHEY and CDR2 is SMNVEV (reference sequence). The CDR3 loop spans 13 amino acids. The CDR3 nucleotides read TGTGCCAGCTCCGCGGGAGGTGCCTACGAGCAGTACTTC. Translating it yields CASSAGGAYEQYF.

The chain couples TRBV7-8 to TRBJ2-7; possible D gene TRBD1, 5 bases. Trimming took 5 bases from V and 7 from J, leaving 21 bases between them. CDR3 length: 15 residues. Per the germline V gene, CDR1 is SGHVS and CDR2 is FQNEAQ. The CDR3 loop is CASSPGGARRGEQYF. The CDR3 DNA is TGTGCCAGCAGCCCAGGTGGGGCGCGAAGAGGAGAGCAGTACTTC.

The chain combines TRBV6-1 with TRBJ1-4, with 8 bases matching TRBD1. The CDR3 extends over 14 amino acids. Germline loops: CDR1 MNHNS, CDR2 SASEGT. The V gene end was trimmed by 6 bases and the J gene end by 8 bases; junction bases not matched to a gene: 8. As DNA, the CDR3 is TGTGCCAGCAGAGACGGGACAGGCGGCGAAAAACTGTTTTTT. This translates into CASRDGTGGEKLFF.

This clonotype was recorded a few times. This chain connects TRBV24-1 to TRBJ2-1, with 9 bases that match TRBD1. Germline values: CDR1 KGHDR, CDR2 SFDVKD. This CDR3 has 17 amino acids. Trimming removed 5 bases from V and 4 bases from J; junction bases left unmatched: 11. The CDR3, as DNA: TGTGCCACCAGTGCCAACGGACAGGGGTTTGGATACAATGAGCAGTTCTTC. Amino acid sequence: CATSANGQGFGYNEQFF.

This clonotype was counted only a few times. The chain recombines TRBV7-2 with TRBJ2-1, with D unresolved. Trimming shortened V by 1 base and J by 7 bases, and 14 bases separated the two germline ends. The CDR3 totals 15 residues. CDR1 is SGHTA, CDR2 FQGNSA, per germline. The DNA of the CDR3 is TGTGCCAGCAGCTTAGTACGAGACTTAACAAATGAGCAGTTCTTC. Amino acid sequence: CASSLVRDLTNEQFF.